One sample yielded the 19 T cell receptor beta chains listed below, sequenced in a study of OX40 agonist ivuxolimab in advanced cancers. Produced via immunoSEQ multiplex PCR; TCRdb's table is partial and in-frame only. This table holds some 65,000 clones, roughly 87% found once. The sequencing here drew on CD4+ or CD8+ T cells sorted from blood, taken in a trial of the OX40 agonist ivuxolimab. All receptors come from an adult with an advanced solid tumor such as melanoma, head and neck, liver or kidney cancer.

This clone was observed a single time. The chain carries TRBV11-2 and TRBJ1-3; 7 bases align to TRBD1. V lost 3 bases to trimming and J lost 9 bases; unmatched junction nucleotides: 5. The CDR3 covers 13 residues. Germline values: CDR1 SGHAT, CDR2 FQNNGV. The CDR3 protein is CASSFDRVGTIYF. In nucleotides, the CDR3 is TGTGCCAGCAGCTTCGACAGGGTAGGCACCATATATTTT. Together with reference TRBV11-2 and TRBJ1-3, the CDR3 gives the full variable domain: EAGVAQSPRYKIIEKRQSVAFWCNPISGHATLYWYQQILGQGPKLLIQFQNNGVVDDSQLPKDRFSAERLKGVDSTLKIQPAKLEDSAVYLCASSFDRVGTIYFGEGSWLTVV.

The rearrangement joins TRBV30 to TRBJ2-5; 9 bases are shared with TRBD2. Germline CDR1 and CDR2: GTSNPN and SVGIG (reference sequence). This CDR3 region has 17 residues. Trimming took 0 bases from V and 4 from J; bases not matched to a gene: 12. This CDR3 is CAWSVGSRLAGRETQYF. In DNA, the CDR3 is TGTGCCTGGAGTGTAGGGAGTAGGCTAGCGGGGAGAGAGACCCAGTACTTC. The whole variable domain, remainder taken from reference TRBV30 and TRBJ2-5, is SQTIHQWPATLVQPVGSPLSLECTVEGTSNPNLYWYRQAAGRGLQLLFYSVGIGQISSEVPQNLSASRPQDRQFILSSKKLLLSDSGFYLCAWSVGSRLAGRETQYFGPGTRLLVL.

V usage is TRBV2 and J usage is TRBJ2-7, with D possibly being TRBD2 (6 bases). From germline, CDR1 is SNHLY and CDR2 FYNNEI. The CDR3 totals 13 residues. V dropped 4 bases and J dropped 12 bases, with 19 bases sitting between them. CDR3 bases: TGTGCCAGCAGTGCGGGGGACGGTCGAAGGCGGTACTTC. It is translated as CASSAGDGRRRYF.

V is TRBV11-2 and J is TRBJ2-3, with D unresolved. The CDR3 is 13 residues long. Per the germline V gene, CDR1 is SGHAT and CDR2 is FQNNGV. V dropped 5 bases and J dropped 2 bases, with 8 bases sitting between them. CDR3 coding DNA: TGTGCCAGCAGCGCCACCCTCACAGATACGCAGTATTTT. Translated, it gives CASSATLTDTQYF. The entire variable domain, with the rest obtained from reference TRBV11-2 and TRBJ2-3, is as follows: EAGVAQSPRYKIIEKRQSVAFWCNPISGHATLYWYQQILGQGPKLLIQFQNNGVVDDSQLPKDRFSAERLKGVDSTLKIQPAKLEDSAVYLCASSATLTDTQYFGPGTRLTVL.

The CDR3 loop is CASSQAYYGYTF. The CDR3 DNA sequence: TGTGCCAGCAGCCAAGCTTACTATGGCTACACCTTC. The J gene is TRBJ1-2, the V gene TRBV14; D remains ambiguous. V was shortened by 1 base and J by 3 bases, with 3 bases between the two germline ends. Looked up from germline, CDR1 is SGHDN and CDR2 is FVKESK. The CDR3 contains 12 residues.

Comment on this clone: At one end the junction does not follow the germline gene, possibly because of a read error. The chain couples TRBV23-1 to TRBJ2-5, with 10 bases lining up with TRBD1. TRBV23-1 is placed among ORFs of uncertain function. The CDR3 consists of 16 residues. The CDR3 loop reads CASRQWTGGYLGTQYF. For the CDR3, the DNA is TGCGCCAGCAGGCAATGGACAGGGGGGTATCTGGGTACCCAGTACTTC.

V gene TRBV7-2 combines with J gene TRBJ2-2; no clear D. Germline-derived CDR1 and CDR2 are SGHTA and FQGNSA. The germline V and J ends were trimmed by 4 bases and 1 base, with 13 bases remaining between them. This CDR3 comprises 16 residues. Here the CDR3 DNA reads TGTGCCAGCAGCTACCTCGGTACATTGAACACCGGGGAGCTGTTTTTT. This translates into CASSYLGTLNTGELFF.

The CDR3 protein is CASSELGQLSDTQYF. The CDR3 region has the DNA TGTGCCAGCAGTGAATTAGGACAGTTATCAGATACGCAGTATTTT. The chain has TRBV25-1 and TRBJ2-3, with D tentatively TRBD1 (6 bases). Germline loops: CDR1 MGHDK, CDR2 SYGVNS. Trimming pared 1 base from V and 4 bases from J, leaving 12 bases between. The CDR3 contains 15 residues. Filled out from reference TRBV25-1 and TRBJ2-3, the complete variable domain reads EADIYQTPRYLVIGTGKKITLECSQTMGHDKMYWYQQDPGMELHLIHYSYGVNSTEKGDLSSESTVSRIRTEHFPLTLESARPSHTSQYLCASSELGQLSDTQYFGPGTRLTVL.

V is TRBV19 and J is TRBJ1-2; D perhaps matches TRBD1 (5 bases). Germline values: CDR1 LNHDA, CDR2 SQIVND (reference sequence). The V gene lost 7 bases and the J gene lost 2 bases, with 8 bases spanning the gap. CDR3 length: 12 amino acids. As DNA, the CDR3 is TGTGCCAGTAAAACAGGCAACTATGGCTACACCTTC. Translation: CASKTGNYGYTF.

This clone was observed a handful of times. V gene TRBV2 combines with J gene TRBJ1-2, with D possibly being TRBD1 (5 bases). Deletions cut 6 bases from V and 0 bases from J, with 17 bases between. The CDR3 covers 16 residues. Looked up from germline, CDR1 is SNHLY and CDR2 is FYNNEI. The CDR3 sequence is CASRRRGKDPNYGYTF. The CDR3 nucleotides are TGTGCCAGCAGGCGAAGGGGAAAGGATCCTAACTATGGCTACACCTTC.

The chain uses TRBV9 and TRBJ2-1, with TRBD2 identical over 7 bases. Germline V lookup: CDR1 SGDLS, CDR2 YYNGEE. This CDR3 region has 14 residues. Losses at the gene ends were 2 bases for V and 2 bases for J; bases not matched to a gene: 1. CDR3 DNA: TGTGCCAGCAGCGTGGGAGGGGCCTACAATGAGCAGTTCTTC. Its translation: CASSVGGAYNEQFF.

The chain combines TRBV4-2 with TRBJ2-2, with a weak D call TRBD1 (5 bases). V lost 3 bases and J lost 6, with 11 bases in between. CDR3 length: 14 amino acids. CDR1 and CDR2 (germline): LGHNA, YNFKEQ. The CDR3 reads CASSQNRGPGELFF. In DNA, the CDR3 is TGTGCCAGCAGCCAGAATAGGGGTCCCGGGGAGCTGTTTTTT.

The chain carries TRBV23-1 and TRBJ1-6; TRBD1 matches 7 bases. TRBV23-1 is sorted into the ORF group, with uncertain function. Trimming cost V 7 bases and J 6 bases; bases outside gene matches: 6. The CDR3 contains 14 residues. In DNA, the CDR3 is TGCGCCAGCAACGGGGGACAGATTAATTCACCCCTCCACTTT. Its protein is CASNGGQINSPLHF.

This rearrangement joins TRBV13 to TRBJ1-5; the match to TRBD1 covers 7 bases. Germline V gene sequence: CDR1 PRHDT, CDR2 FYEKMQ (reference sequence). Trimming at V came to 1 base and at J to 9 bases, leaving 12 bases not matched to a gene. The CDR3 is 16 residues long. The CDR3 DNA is TGTGCCAGCAGCTTAGCGTCTACAGGGGTCAATGTGCCCCAGCATTTT. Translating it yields CASSLASTGVNVPQHF.

The CDR3 DNA follows: TGTGCCAGCAGTTTGGGGAGCCTAACCTACGAGCAGTACTTC. Amino acid sequence: CASSLGSLTYEQYF. This rearrangement joins TRBV28 to TRBJ2-7, with TRBD2 as a possible D gene (5 bases). The CDR3 consists of 14 residues. Germline V gene sequence: CDR1 MDHEN, CDR2 SYDVKM. The V end was cut by 3 bases, the J end by 2 bases, with 11 bases between.

The CDR3 DNA is TGTGCCAGCAGGTTTGACTGGAACACCGGGGAGCTGTTTTTT. It codes for CASRFDWNTGELFF. The gene calls are TRBV6-5 and TRBJ2-2, with D unclear. The germline V gene has CDR1 MNHEY and CDR2 SVGAGI. This CDR3 is built from 14 residues. With 6 bases removed from V and 1 base from J, the gap between germline ends came to 9 bases.

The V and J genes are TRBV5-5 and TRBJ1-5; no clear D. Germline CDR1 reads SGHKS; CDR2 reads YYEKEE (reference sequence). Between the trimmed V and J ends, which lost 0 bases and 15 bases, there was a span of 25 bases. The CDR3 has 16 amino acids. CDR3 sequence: CASSLESGPASNGMHF. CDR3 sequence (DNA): TGTGCCAGCAGCTTGGAATCGGGCCCAGCCTCGAATGGTATGCATTTT.

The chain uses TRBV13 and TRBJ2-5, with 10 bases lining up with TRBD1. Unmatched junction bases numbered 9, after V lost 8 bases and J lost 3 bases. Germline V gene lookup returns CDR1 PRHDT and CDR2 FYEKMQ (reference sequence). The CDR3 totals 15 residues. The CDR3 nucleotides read TGTGCCAGCCCGACCTCGACAGGGGGCGAAGAGACCCAGTACTTC. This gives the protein CASPTSTGGEETQYF.

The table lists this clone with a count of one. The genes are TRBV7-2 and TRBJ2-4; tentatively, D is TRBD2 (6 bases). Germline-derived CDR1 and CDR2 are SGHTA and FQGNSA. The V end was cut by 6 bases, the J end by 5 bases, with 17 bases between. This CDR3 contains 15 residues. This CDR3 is CASSRGGMVENIQYF. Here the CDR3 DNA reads TGTGCCAGCAGTCGCGGAGGGATGGTAGAAAACATTCAGTACTTC.